The 20 T cell receptor beta chains below come from one sample, sequenced in a study of early stage breast cancer tumors. The assay was immunoSEQ multiplex PCR, and TCRdb's table has in-frame clones only and misses some. The repertoire holds around 40,000 clones, with over 60% as singletons. Sequenced input: blood. Receptors originate from a person aged 45 to 60 with breast cancer.

The chain links TRBV4-3 to TRBJ1-4; D ambiguous. The V end lost 4 bases, the J end lost 8 bases, and 17 bases lay between the germline ends. The germline CDR1 and CDR2 sequences are LGHNA and YSLEER. The CDR3 consists of 15 residues. This chain's CDR3 is CASSPRVREQEKLFF. The CDR3 nucleotides read TGCGCCAGCAGCCCACGGGTGAGGGAACAAGAAAAACTGTTTTTT.

The CDR3 protein is CASSPSFEADTQYF. The CDR3 coding sequence is TGTGCCAGCTCACCCTCCTTTGAGGCAGATACGCAGTATTTT. The rearrangement links TRBV18 to TRBJ2-3; D is uncertain. The V end was cut by 3 bases, the J end by 4 bases, with 11 bases between. CDR3 length: 14 amino acids. CDR1 is KGHSH, CDR2 LQKENI, per germline.

This chain links TRBV6-6 with TRBJ1-1; TRBD1 might be the D (5 bases). Germline assignment: CDR1 MNHNY and CDR2 SVGAGI (reference sequence). V gave up 2 bases and J gave up 4 bases, with 14 bases separating them. The CDR3 consists of 15 residues. CDR3 DNA: TGTGCCAGCAGTTACGCGCAGGGCAAGGGCACTGAAGCTTTCTTT. Residues: CASSYAQGKGTEAFF.

The V and J genes are TRBV27 and TRBJ2-5; tentative D call: TRBD1 (5 bases). Deletions cut 10 bases from V and 7 bases from J, with 19 bases between. Germline CDR1 reads MNHEY; CDR2 reads SMNVEV (reference sequence). The CDR3 spans 13 residues. This CDR3 is CATATESLGTQYF. DNA of the CDR3: TGTGCCACCGCGACAGAATCACTTGGGACCCAGTACTTC.

This clone was detected once. The gene calls are TRBV29-1 and TRBJ2-7; 9 bases fit TRBD2. The CDR3 extends over 13 amino acids. In germline, CDR1 is SQVTM, CDR2 ANQGSEA. Losses at the gene ends were 7 bases for V and 4 bases for J; bases not matched to a gene: 8. The CDR3 here is CSARAGGQYEQYF. The CDR3 coding sequence is TGCAGCGCGAGAGCGGGAGGCCAATACGAGCAGTACTTC.

The V call is TRBV2, the J call TRBJ1-4, with 7 bases identical to TRBD1. Germline lookup yields CDR1 SNHLY and CDR2 FYNNEI. V dropped 9 bases and J dropped 4; count of bases not matched to a gene: 8. The length of the CDR3 is 14 residues. Here the CDR3 DNA reads TGTGCCAGTACCGACAGGGCCGTTAATGAAAAACTGTTTTTT. This codes for CASTDRAVNEKLFF. The whole variable domain, filled in from reference TRBV2 and TRBJ1-4, reads EPEVTQTPSHQVTQMGQEVILRCVPISNHLYFYWYRQILGQKVEFLVSFYNNEISEKSEIFDDQFSVERPDGSNFTLKIRSTKLEDSAMYFCASTDRAVNEKLFFGSGTQLSVL.

J is TRBJ1-6 and V is TRBV18; unclear D gene. CDR1 and CDR2 (germline): KGHSH, LQKENI. The CDR3 covers 14 residues. V lost 2 bases, J lost 7 bases, and 9 bases lay in between. CDR3 nucleotides: TGTGCCAGCTCACCAGAGGGAAGCAATTCACCCCTCCACTTT. The encoded protein is CASSPEGSNSPLHF.

The chain has TRBV27 and TRBJ2-4; maybe TRBD2 (7 bases). Germline-derived CDR1 and CDR2 are MNHEY and SMNVEV (reference sequence). V was pared by 3 bases and J by 8 bases, with 11 bases between. The CDR3 is 13 residues long. CDR3 nucleotides: TGTGCCAGCAGTTTTGGGGGGGCCTACATTCAGTACTTC. Residues: CASSFGGAYIQYF.

This clone was recorded once. The V and J genes are TRBV7-3 and TRBJ2-3, with 9 positions matching TRBD2. The CDR3 sequence is 15 residues long. The germline CDR1 and CDR2 sequences are SGHTA and FQGTGA. Germline trimming cut 5 bases from V and 6 bases from J; bases unmatched to any gene: 9. The CDR3 nucleotides are TGTGCCAGCAGCCCCACGGCGGGAGGGGGCGATACGCAGTATTTT. This translates into CASSPTAGGGDTQYF. Supplemented by reference TRBV7-3 and TRBJ2-3, the full variable domain reads GAGVSQTPSNKVTEKGKYVELRCDPISGHTALYWYRQSLGQGPEFLIYFQGTGAADDSGLPNDRFFAVRPEGSVSTLKIQRTERGDSAVYLCASSPTAGGGDTQYFGPGTRLTVL.

V usage is TRBV9 and J usage is TRBJ1-6; 8 nucleotides line up with TRBD1. The junction had 8 bases not matched to a gene; V was cut back by 4 bases and J by 8 bases. The CDR3 sequence is 15 residues long. CDR1 is SGDLS, CDR2 YYNGEE, per germline. CDR3 region: CASSPRQGQDSPLHF. CDR3 nucleotide sequence: TGTGCCAGCAGCCCTCGACAGGGGCAGGATTCACCCCTCCACTTT. Full variable domain (rest looked up from reference TRBV9 and TRBJ1-6): DSGVTQTPKHLITATGQRVTLRCSPRSGDLSVYWYQQSLDQGLQFLIQYYNGEERAKGNILERFSAQQFPDLHSELNLSSLELGDSALYFCASSPRQGQDSPLHFGNGTRLTVT.

The V gene is TRBV4-1, the J gene TRBJ2-7; D remains ambiguous. V lost 6 bases and J lost 3, with 9 bases in between. The CDR3 totals 12 residues. Per the germline V gene, CDR1 is MGHRA and CDR2 is YSYEKL. CDR3 nucleotide sequence: TGCGCCAGCAGAGCTTCGAACTACGAGCAGTACTTC. Translated, it gives CASRASNYEQYF.

The chain couples TRBV27 to TRBJ2-2; TRBD2 agrees at 10 bases. The CDR3 has 17 residues. V shed 6 bases and J 0 bases; nucleotides not matched to a gene: 7. Germline V CDR1 and CDR2: MNHEY, SMNVEV (reference sequence). CDR3 residues: CASRVAGGSANTGELFF. The CDR3 DNA reads TGTGCCAGCAGGGTAGCGGGGGGCTCCGCGAACACCGGGGAGCTGTTTTTT.

The chain uses TRBV4-1 and TRBJ2-7; 9 nucleotides agree with TRBD2. The CDR3 consists of 14 residues. Per germline, CDR1 MGHRA and CDR2 YSYEKL. V shed 0 bases and J 6 bases; nucleotides not matched to a gene: 3. The CDR3 reads CASSQDGTSIEQYF. CDR3 sequence (DNA): TGCGCCAGCAGCCAAGACGGGACTAGCATCGAGCAGTACTTC.

This clone was recorded only once. The chain is built from TRBV7-2 and TRBJ2-1; TRBD2 agrees at 7 bases. V lost 5 bases to trimming and J lost 6 bases; unmatched junction nucleotides: 10. The length of the CDR3 is 15 residues. Per germline, CDR1 SGHTA and CDR2 FQGNSA. The CDR3 sequence: CASSPRGGSVNEQFF. DNA for the CDR3: TGTGCCAGCAGCCCCCGCGGGGGATCGGTCAATGAGCAGTTCTTC. Looking up the rest from reference TRBV7-2 and TRBJ2-1 gives the full variable domain: GAGVSQSPSNKVTEKGKDVELRCDPISGHTALYWYRQSLGQGLEFLIYFQGNSAPDKSGLPSDRFSAERTGGSVSTLTIQRTQQEDSAVYLCASSPRGGSVNEQFFGPGTRLTVL.

The CDR3 coding sequence is TGCGCCAGCAGCTTGGGGACTAGCGGGAACTCCTACGAGCAGTACTTC. Protein product: CASSLGTSGNSYEQYF. The rearrangement uses TRBV5-1 and TRBJ2-7, with 12 bases matching TRBD2. The junction had 1 base not matched to a gene; V was cut back by 0 bases and J by 0 bases. The CDR3 has 16 amino acids. Per the germline V gene, CDR1 is SGHRS and CDR2 is YFSETQ. Using reference TRBV5-1 and TRBJ2-7 for the parts outside the CDR3, the full variable domain is KAGVTQTPRYLIKTRGQQVTLSCSPISGHRSVSWYQQTPGQGLQFLFEYFSETQRNKGNFPGRFSGRQFSNSRSEMNVSTLELGDSALYLCASSLGTSGNSYEQYFGPGTRLTVT.

As to this clone: Compared with germline, one end of the junction differs, possibly owing to a read error. The chain joins TRBV14 to TRBJ2-7, with D possibly TRBD2 on 6 matching bases. CDR3 length: 12 amino acids. From germline, CDR1 is SGHDN and CDR2 FVKESK. The CDR3 here is CASSQAWREIHF. As DNA, the CDR3 is TGTGCCAGCAGCCAAGCTTGGAGGGAGATTCACTTC.

This rearrangement joins TRBV2 to TRBJ2-3, with 7 bases fitting TRBD1. V trimming: 7 bases; J trimming: 0 bases; junction bases outside the gene matches: 10. CDR1 and CDR2 from the germline V gene are SNHLY and FYNNEI. The CDR3 covers 16 residues. CDR3 DNA sequence: TGTGCCAGCATCCATCCGGGACAGATTAGCACAGATACGCAGTATTTT. This sequence encodes CASIHPGQISTDTQYF.

The V call is TRBV19, the J call TRBJ2-3, with 9 bases matching TRBD1. The CDR3 length is 15 residues. V lost 5 bases to trimming and J lost 4 bases; unmatched junction nucleotides: 7. The germline gives CDR1 LNHDA, CDR2 SQIVND (reference sequence). CDR3 in amino acids: CASSSRDREADTQYF. In nucleotides, the CDR3 is TGTGCCAGTAGTTCCCGGGACAGGGAGGCAGATACGCAGTATTTT. Full variable domain (missing parts from reference TRBV19 and TRBJ2-3): DGGITQSPKYLFRKEGQNVTLSCEQNLNHDAMYWYRQDPGQGLRLIYYSQIVNDFQKGDIAEGYSVSREKKESFPLTVTSAQKNPTAFYLCASSSRDREADTQYFGPGTRLTVL.

This chain links TRBV5-1 with TRBJ2-7, with 7 nucleotides matching TRBD1. This CDR3 spans 15 amino acids. The trim removed 0 bases at V and 2 bases at J, leaving 5 bases unmatched. Per the germline V gene, CDR1 is SGHRS and CDR2 is YFSETQ. The CDR3 loop is CASSLDGQEAYEQYF. CDR3 coding DNA: TGCGCCAGCAGCTTGGACGGACAGGAAGCCTACGAGCAGTACTTC.

V is TRBV9 and J is TRBJ2-1; 9 nucleotides match TRBD2. Germline V gives CDR1 SGDLS, CDR2 YYNGEE. The trim removed 0 bases at V and 0 bases at J, leaving 1 base unmatched. This CDR3 has 16 amino acids. The CDR3: CASSVETSGSYNEQFF. In DNA, the CDR3 is TGTGCCAGCAGCGTAGAGACTAGCGGCTCCTACAATGAGCAGTTCTTC.